Shown below are 9 T cell receptor beta chains from a single sample sequenced in a study of T cell responses to AZD1222 COVID-19 vaccine. The table came from immunoSEQ multiplex PCR; TCRdb's copy has only in-frame clones and leaves some out. The sample lists about 88,000 clones, 85% to 90% occurring once. This material consisted of peripheral blood, taken 28 days after the second AZD1222 dose. These receptors were obtained from an adult who received the AZD1222 COVID-19 vaccine.

V usage is TRBV3-1 (or the pseudogene TRBV3-2) and J usage is TRBJ1-2, with D possibly TRBD1 on 6 matching bases. Trimming removed 3 bases from V and 4 bases from J, with 9 bases in between. Germline V CDR1 and CDR2: LGHDT, YNNKEL (reference sequence). The CDR3 contains 13 residues. The CDR3 region is CASSHRGVYGYTF. CDR3 bases: TGTGCCAGCAGCCACAGGGGAGTCTATGGCTACACCTTC.

This sequence joins TRBV6-5 and TRBJ1-3; unclear D gene. The ends were cut back, 0 bases at V and 1 base at J, with 7 bases in the middle. The CDR3 has 15 amino acids. Germline CDR1 is MNHEY and CDR2 is SVGAGI. CDR3 in DNA: TGTGCCAGCAGTTACTCGACGGCGTCTGGAAACACCATATATTTT. Protein product: CASSYSTASGNTIYF.

This clone was observed a few times. V and J are TRBV7-9 and TRBJ1-3, with D unclear. The V and J ends lost 0 bases and 5 bases respectively, with 8 bases between them. Looked up from germline, CDR1 is SEHNR and CDR2 is FQNEAQ (reference sequence). There are 14 residues in the CDR3. The CDR3 here is CASSLAEGRNTIYF. CDR3 DNA sequence: TGTGCCAGCAGCTTAGCTGAGGGTAGAAACACCATATATTTT.

The chain links TRBV18 to TRBJ2-2; D gene ambiguous. The germline CDR1 and CDR2 sequences are KGHSH and LQKENI. The CDR3 consists of 16 residues. Trimming left V 2 bases short and J 5 bases short, with 15 bases between. CDR3 nucleotides: TGTGCCAGCTCACCATCCTACTCTCGGTGGACCGGGGAGCTGTTTTTT. It is translated as CASSPSYSRWTGELFF. Using reference TRBV18 and TRBJ2-2 for the parts outside the CDR3, the full variable domain is NAGVMQNPRHLVRRRGQEARLRCSPMKGHSHVYWYRQLPEEGLKFMVYLQKENIIDESGMPKERFSAEFPKEGPSILRIQQVVRGDSAAYFCASSPSYSRWTGELFFGEGSRLTVL.

The chain couples TRBV18 to TRBJ1-1; unclear D gene. V was clipped by 6 bases and J by 1 base, with 12 bases between them. Germline V lookup: CDR1 KGHSH, CDR2 LQKENI. The CDR3 has 14 amino acids. This CDR3 reads CASSSSVGNTEAFF. Written as DNA, the CDR3 is TGTGCCAGCTCTTCAAGCGTGGGGAACACTGAAGCTTTCTTT.

The V call is TRBV7-6, the J call TRBJ1-2; no reliable D call. CDR3 size: 13 residues. Germline CDR1 SGHVS, CDR2 FNYEAQ. V shed 8 bases and J shed 1 base, with 11 bases lying between them. CDR3 in DNA: TGTGCCAGCGCAGGAGGGAGTAACTATGGCTACACCTTC. It translates to CASAGGSNYGYTF.

V and J are TRBV19 and TRBJ2-1; TRBD2 agrees at 13 bases. The germline CDR1 and CDR2 sequences are LNHDA and SQIVND (reference sequence). The junction had 8 bases not matched to a gene; V was cut back by 1 base and J by 11 bases. CDR3 length: 16 residues. CDR3 protein: CASSIGPGLAGIKQFF. The CDR3 coding sequence is TGTGCCAGTAGTATAGGGCCGGGACTAGCGGGGATAAAGCAGTTCTTC. The whole variable domain, filled in from reference TRBV19 and TRBJ2-1, reads DGGITQSPKYLFRKEGQNVTLSCEQNLNHDAMYWYRQDPGQGLRLIYYSQIVNDFQKGDIAEGYSVSREKKESFPLTVTSAQKNPTAFYLCASSIGPGLAGIKQFFGPGTRLTVL.

The V call is TRBV2, the J call TRBJ2-2; maybe TRBD1 (5 bases). Trimming pared 2 bases from V and 5 bases from J, leaving 12 bases between. The CDR3 consists of 15 residues. Germline V gene lookup returns CDR1 SNHLY and CDR2 FYNNEI. In DNA form, the CDR3 reads TGTGCCAGCAGTGAAAGGAGCGCAGGGACCGGGGAGCTGTTTTTT. It encodes CASSERSAGTGELFF.

A few counts support this clone. This sequence joins TRBV9 and TRBJ2-1, with 7 bases matching TRBD2. Germline V gene sequence: CDR1 SGDLS, CDR2 YYNGEE. The CDR3 extends over 15 amino acids. Trimming cost V 0 bases and J 10 bases; bases outside gene matches: 10. The CDR3 coding sequence is TGTGCCAGCAGCGTAGTTGCGGGGGTGCGTCAAGAGCAGTTCTTC. It translates to CASSVVAGVRQEQFF. The entire variable domain, with the rest obtained from reference TRBV9 and TRBJ2-1, is as follows: DSGVTQTPKHLITATGQRVTLRCSPRSGDLSVYWYQQSLDQGLQFLIQYYNGEERAKGNILERFSAQQFPDLHSELNLSSLELGDSALYFCASSVVAGVRQEQFFGPGTRLTVL.